Each of the 7 T cell receptor beta chains below was sequenced from the same sample in a study of CD8 T cells in Susac syndrome. After extraction with the RNeasy kit, roughly 0.45 to 1 ug of the RNA was reverse transcribed using random hexamers. TCRdb re-called the immunoSEQ multiplex PCR reads through MiXCR, storing one row per CDR3 protein. The data contain over 120,000 distinct CDR3 sequences, roughly 95% of them singletons. What was sequenced was CD4+ T cells from PBMCs. The receptors were sampled from a human donor in good health.

This chain links TRBV30 with TRBJ1-5; weak D call: TRBD1 (5 bases). This CDR3 is 15 amino acids long. Germline CDR1 is GTSNPN and CDR2 is SVGIG (reference sequence). The ends were cut back, 0 bases at V and 2 bases at J, with 11 bases in the middle. As DNA, the CDR3 is TGTGCCTGGAGTGTGTCAGGGCCTGGCAATCAGCCCCAGCATTTT. This translates into CAWSVSGPGNQPQHF.

The rearrangement uses TRBV10-3 and TRBJ2-7; TRBD1 matches at 8 bases. Unmatched junction bases numbered 4, after V lost 0 bases and J lost 9 bases. Germline V CDR1 and CDR2: ENHRY, SYGVKD. The CDR3 extends over 13 amino acids. CDR3 sequence reads: CAISESQGVVQYF. The CDR3 DNA is TGTGCCATCAGTGAGTCACAGGGGGTGGTGCAGTACTTC.

The chain uses TRBV20-1 and TRBJ2-7, with D tentatively TRBD1 or TRBD2 (7 bases each). V was clipped by 1 base and J by 6 bases, with 13 bases between them. CDR1 is DFQATT, CDR2 SNEGSKA, per germline (reference sequence). The CDR3 length is 13 residues. Here the CDR3 reads CSARVFRGGEQYF. The CDR3 coding sequence is TGCAGTGCTAGAGTGTTCAGGGGGGGCGAGCAGTACTTC.

The CDR3 region has the DNA TGTGCCAGCAGCTTGGGAGGTGGTGTGCTTACCTACGAGCAGTACTTC. Protein sequence: CASSLGGGVLTYEQYF. The chain combines TRBV5-4 with TRBJ2-7; D remains unclear. V lost 0 bases, J lost 2 bases, and 15 bases lay in between. The V gene's germline CDR1 is SGHNT and CDR2 YYREEE (reference sequence). The CDR3 totals 16 residues. Combining the CDR3 with reference TRBV5-4 and TRBJ2-7 gives the whole variable domain ETGVTQSPTHLIKTRGQQVTLRCSSQSGHNTVSWYQQALGQGPQFIFQYYREEENGRGNFPPRFSGLQFPNYSSELNVNALELDDSALYLCASSLGGGVLTYEQYFGPGTRLTVT.

The chain uses TRBV7-9 and TRBJ1-2; D not certain. The CDR3 covers 14 residues. Germline V CDR1 and CDR2: SEHNR, FQNEAQ (reference sequence). V was clipped by 0 bases and J by 5 bases, with 10 bases between them. In nucleotides, the CDR3 is TGTGCCAGCAGCTTAGCTGAAGGCAGATATGGCTACACCTTC. It translates to CASSLAEGRYGYTF.

The CDR3 region is CASRILQDAYGYTF. CDR3 sequence (DNA): TGTGCCAGCAGAATCCTACAGGATGCCTATGGCTACACCTTC. V and J are TRBV5-6 and TRBJ1-2, with TRBD1 as a possible D gene (5 bases). V lost 5 bases to trimming and J lost 4 bases, with 15 bases between them. The length of the CDR3 is 14 residues. Germline assignment: CDR1 SGHDT and CDR2 YYEEEE.

This clonotype has just one count. The rearrangement links TRBV2 to TRBJ1-1; D unresolved. Germline CDR1 is SNHLY and CDR2 is FYNNEI. Deletions cut 7 bases from V and 2 bases from J, with 11 bases between. The CDR3 has 13 residues. CDR3 sequence (DNA): TGTGCCAGCAAAGCGAACAGTAACACTGAAGCTTTCTTT. Protein product: CASKANSNTEAFF. The whole variable domain, filled in from reference TRBV2 and TRBJ1-1, reads EPEVTQTPSHQVTQMGQEVILRCVPISNHLYFYWYRQILGQKVEFLVSFYNNEISEKSEIFDDQFSVERPDGSNFTLKIRSTKLEDSAMYFCASKANSNTEAFFGQGTRLTVV.